Detailed here is one T cell receptor (beta chain). CDR1 SGHRS and CDR2 YFSETQ come from the germline V gene. V trimming: 8 bases; J trimming: 5 bases; junction bases outside the gene matches: 13. There are 17 residues in the CDR3. The source of the sample is a study of control samples from healthy donors and cancer patients. The data were produced by immunoSEQ multiplex PCR, yet TCRdb's version contains in-frame clones alone and is incomplete. Of some 130,000 clones in the sample, over 75% were seen once. J is TRBJ2-5 and V is TRBV5-1, with 15 nucleotides matching TRBD2. This receptor was identified in a man in his forties in good health. What was sequenced was blood. The CDR3 spells CASARNPGLAGGETQYF. As DNA, the CDR3 is TGCGCCAGTGCCCGGAATCCCGGACTAGCGGGGGGGGAGACCCAGTACTTC.